Sequencing of this T cell receptor beta chain was carried out in a study of cytomegalovirus exposure and HLA in healthy donors. In its sample, this clone was seen a few times. The PCR was carried out with 60 Vbeta primers and 13 Jbeta primers. The table came from immunoSEQ multiplex PCR; TCRdb's copy has only in-frame clones and leaves some out. Here the sample spans around 150,000 clones, roughly 75% being singletons. Input material: PBMCs. This sequence originates from a man aged 25 to 40 in good health.

The CDR3 DNA reads TGTGCCAGCTCTAGGAACACTGAAGCTTTCTTT. Translating gives CASSRNTEAFF. V usage is TRBV18 and J usage is TRBJ1-1; D call uncertain. The V and J ends lost 6 bases and 1 base respectively, with 3 bases between them. The germline V gene encodes CDR1 KGHSH and CDR2 LQKENI. CDR3 length: 11 amino acids.